This is a list of T cell receptor beta chains from one sample in a study of shared clonotypes between healthy human individuals. The method was immunoSEQ multiplex PCR; TCRdb's version includes in-frame clones alone and lacks a portion of them. The data contain about 490,000 clones, 81% of them singletons. The source material was PBMCs. The receptors originated from a woman aged 40 to 50 in good health. Some clones in this sample may be carry-over from other donors' samples. The CDR3 runs from the conserved cysteine through the conserved F or W. D genes are given only for firm matches. Some rows mark clone size as missing; the rest say once, few, many or name a class of expanded clone.

CDR3aa | CDR3nt | v_gene | abundance | d_gene | j_gene
CASSGGHRKYNEQFF | TGTGCCAGCAGTGGGGGGCACAGGAAATACAATGAGCAGTTCTTC | TRBV2 | - | - | TRBJ2-1
CASSPPGQGNTEAFF | TGTGCCAGCAGCCCACCGGGACAGGGGAACACTGAAGCTTTCTTT | TRBV11-2 | - | TRBD1 | TRBJ1-1
CASRGAMGQPQHF | TGTGCCAGCAGGGGGGCGATGGGTCAGCCCCAGCATTTT | TRBV6-1 | - | - | TRBJ1-5
CASSVGQARRHTEAFF | TGCGCCAGCAGTGTCGGACAGGCCAGAAGGCACACTGAAGCTTTCTTT | TRBV10-2 | - | TRBD1 | TRBJ1-1
CASSRESTDYGYTF | TGTGCCAGCTCACGGGAATCTACGGACTATGGCTACACCTTC | TRBV18 | - | - | TRBJ1-2
CASSLELGYYEQYF | TGTGCCAGCTCACTAGAGCTAGGGTACTACGAGCAGTACTTC | TRBV18 | - | - | TRBJ2-7
CASSQWRTDEQYF | TGTGCCAGCAGCCAATGGCGGACAGACGAGCAGTACTTC | TRBV14 | many | - | TRBJ2-7
CSVAPTGGTEAFF | TGCAGCGTTGCCCCAACAGGGGGCACTGAAGCTTTCTTT | TRBV29-1 | - | TRBD1 | TRBJ1-1
CSVVILAGPRTDTQYF | TGCAGCGTAGTTATCTTAGCGGGGCCCCGCACAGATACGCAGTATTTT | TRBV29-1 | once | TRBD2 | TRBJ2-3
CASSQDRGGGYTF | TGCGCCAGCAGCCAAGACAGGGGTGGAGGCTACACCTTC | TRBV4-3 | - | - | TRBJ1-2